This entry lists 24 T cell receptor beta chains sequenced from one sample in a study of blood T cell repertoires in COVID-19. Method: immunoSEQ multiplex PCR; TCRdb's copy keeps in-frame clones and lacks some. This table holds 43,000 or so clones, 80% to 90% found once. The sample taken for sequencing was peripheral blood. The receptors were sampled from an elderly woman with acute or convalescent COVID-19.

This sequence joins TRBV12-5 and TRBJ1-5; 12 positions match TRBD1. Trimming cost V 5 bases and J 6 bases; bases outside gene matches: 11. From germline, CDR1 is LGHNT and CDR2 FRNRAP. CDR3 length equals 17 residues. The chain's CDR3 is CASGPNSGQGASQPQHF. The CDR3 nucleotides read TGTGCTAGTGGTCCGAACTCGGGACAGGGGGCGTCTCAGCCCCAGCATTTT. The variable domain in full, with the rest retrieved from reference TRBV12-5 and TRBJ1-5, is DARVTQTPRHKVTEMGQEVTMRCQPILGHNTVFWYRQTMMQGLELLAYFRNRAPLDDSGMPKDRFSAEMPDATLATLKIQPSEPRDSAVYFCASGPNSGQGASQPQHFGDGTRLSIL.

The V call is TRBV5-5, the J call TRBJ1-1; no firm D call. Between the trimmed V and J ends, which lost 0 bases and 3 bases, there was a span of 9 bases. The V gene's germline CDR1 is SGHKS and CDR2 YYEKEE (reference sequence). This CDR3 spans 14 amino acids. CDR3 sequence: CASSLGGHDTEAFF. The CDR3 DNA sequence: TGTGCCAGCAGCTTGGGAGGGCACGACACTGAAGCTTTCTTT.

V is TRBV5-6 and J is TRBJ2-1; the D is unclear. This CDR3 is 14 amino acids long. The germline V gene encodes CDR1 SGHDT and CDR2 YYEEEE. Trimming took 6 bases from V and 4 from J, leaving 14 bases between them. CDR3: CASTSDRSYNEQFF. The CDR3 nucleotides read TGTGCCAGCACGAGCGATAGATCGTACAATGAGCAGTTCTTC. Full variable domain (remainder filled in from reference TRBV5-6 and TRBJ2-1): DAGVTQSPTHLIKTRGQQVTLRCSPKSGHDTVSWYQQALGQGPQFIFQYYEEEERQRGNFPDRFSGHQFPNYSSELNVNALLLGDSALYLCASTSDRSYNEQFFGPGTRLTVL.

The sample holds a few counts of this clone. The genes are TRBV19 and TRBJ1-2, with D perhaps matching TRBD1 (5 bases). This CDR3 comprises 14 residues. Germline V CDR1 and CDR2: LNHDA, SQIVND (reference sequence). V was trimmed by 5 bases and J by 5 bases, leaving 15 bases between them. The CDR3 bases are TGTGCCAGTAGTGCGGGACTCCAAGGGTATGGCTACACCTTC. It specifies CASSAGLQGYGYTF.

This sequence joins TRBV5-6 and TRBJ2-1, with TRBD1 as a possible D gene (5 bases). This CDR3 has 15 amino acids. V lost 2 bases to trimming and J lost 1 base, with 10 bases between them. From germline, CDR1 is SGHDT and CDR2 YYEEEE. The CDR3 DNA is TGTGCCAGCAGCTTCTGGGGCAGATCCTACAATGAGCAGTTCTTC. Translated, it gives CASSFWGRSYNEQFF.

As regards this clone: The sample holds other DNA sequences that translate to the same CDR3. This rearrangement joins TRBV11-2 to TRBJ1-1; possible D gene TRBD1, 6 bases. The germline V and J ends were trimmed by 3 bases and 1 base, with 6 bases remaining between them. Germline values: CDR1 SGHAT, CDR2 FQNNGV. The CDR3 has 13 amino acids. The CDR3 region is CASSLDRNTEAFF. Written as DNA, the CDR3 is TGTGCCAGCAGCTTGGACAGGAACACTGAAGCTTTCTTT.

The CDR3 nucleotides read TGCGCCAGCAGCTTGGGAGGCCCCCGGGCGGGTACTGAAGCTTTCTTT. Translation: CASSLGGPRAGTEAFF. This chain joins TRBV5-1 and TRBJ1-1; D unresolved. V lost 0 bases and J lost 5, with 17 bases in between. Per germline, CDR1 SGHRS and CDR2 YFSETQ. This CDR3 region has 16 residues. The whole variable domain, filled in from reference TRBV5-1 and TRBJ1-1, reads KAGVTQTPRYLIKTRGQQVTLSCSPISGHRSVSWYQQTPGQGLQFLFEYFSETQRNKGNFPGRFSGRQFSNSRSEMNVSTLELGDSALYLCASSLGGPRAGTEAFFGQGTRLTVV.

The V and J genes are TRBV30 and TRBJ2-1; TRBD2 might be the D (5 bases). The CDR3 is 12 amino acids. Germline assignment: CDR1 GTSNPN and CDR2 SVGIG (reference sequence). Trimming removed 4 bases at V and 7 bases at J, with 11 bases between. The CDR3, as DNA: TGTGCCTGGAACTGGGAGCGGAATGAGCAGTTCTTC. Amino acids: CAWNWERNEQFF.

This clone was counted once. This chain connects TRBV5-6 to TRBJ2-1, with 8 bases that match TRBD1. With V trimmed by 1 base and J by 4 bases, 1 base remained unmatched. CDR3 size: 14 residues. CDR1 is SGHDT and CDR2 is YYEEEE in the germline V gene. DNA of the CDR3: TGTGCCAGCAGCTTGACAGGGGGTTACAATGAGCAGTTCTTC. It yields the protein CASSLTGGYNEQFF.

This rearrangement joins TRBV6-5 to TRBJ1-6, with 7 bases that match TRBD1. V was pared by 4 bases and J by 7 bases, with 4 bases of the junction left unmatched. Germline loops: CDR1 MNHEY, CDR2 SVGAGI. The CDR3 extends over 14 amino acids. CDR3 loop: CASSWGQQNSPLHF. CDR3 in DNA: TGTGCCAGCAGTTGGGGACAGCAAAATTCACCCCTCCACTTT.

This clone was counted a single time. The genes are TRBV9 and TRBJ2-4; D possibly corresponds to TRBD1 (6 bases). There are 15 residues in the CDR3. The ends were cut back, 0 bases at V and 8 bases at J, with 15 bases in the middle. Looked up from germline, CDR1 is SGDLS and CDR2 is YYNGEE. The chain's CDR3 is CASSVGEGVSHIQYF. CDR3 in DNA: TGTGCCAGCAGCGTAGGTGAGGGGGTGAGTCACATTCAGTACTTC.

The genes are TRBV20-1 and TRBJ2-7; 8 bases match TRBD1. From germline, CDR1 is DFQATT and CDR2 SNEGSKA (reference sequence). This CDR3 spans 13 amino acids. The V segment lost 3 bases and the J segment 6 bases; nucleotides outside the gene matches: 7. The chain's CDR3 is CSASLDRGGEQYF. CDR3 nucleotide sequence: TGCAGTGCTAGTCTCGACAGGGGAGGCGAGCAGTACTTC.

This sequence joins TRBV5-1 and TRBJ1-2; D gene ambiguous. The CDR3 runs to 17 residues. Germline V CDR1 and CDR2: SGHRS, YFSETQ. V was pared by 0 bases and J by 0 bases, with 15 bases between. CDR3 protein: CASSLGRQPTTNYGYTF. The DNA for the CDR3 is TGCGCCAGCAGCTTGGGGCGGCAACCTACCACTAACTATGGCTACACCTTC.

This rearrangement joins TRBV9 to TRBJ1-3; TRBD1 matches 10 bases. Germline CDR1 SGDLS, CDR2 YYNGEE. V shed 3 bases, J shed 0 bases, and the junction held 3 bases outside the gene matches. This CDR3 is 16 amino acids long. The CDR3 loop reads CASSAGQGSSGNTIYF. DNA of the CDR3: TGTGCCAGCAGCGCGGGACAGGGGTCCTCTGGAAACACCATATATTTT. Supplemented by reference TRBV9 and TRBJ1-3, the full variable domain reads DSGVTQTPKHLITATGQRVTLRCSPRSGDLSVYWYQQSLDQGLQFLIQYYNGEERAKGNILERFSAQQFPDLHSELNLSSLELGDSALYFCASSAGQGSSGNTIYFGEGSWLTVV.

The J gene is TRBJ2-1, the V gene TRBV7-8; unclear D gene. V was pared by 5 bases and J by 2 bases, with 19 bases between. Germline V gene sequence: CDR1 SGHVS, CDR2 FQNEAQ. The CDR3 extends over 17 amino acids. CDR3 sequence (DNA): TGTGCCAGCAGCGGCCGATCGAGACACCAACCCTACAATGAGCAGTTCTTC. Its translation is CASSGRSRHQPYNEQFF.

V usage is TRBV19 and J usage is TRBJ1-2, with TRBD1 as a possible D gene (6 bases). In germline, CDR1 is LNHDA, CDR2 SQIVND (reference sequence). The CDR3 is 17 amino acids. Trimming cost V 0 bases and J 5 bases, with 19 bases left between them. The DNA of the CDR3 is TGTGCCAGTAGTATAGAAACAGGGACGATGGGTGGATATGGCTACACCTTC. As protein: CASSIETGTMGGYGYTF.

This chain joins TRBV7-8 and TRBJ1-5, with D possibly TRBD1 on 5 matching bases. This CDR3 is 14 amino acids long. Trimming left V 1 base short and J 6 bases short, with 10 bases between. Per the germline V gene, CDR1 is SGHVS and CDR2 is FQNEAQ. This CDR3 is CASSLVGGTQPQHF. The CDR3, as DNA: TGTGCCAGCAGCTTAGTAGGAGGGACTCAGCCCCAGCATTTT.

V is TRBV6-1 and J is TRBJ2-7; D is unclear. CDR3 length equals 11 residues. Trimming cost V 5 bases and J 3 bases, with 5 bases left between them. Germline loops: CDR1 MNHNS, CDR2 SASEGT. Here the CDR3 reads CASSSNYEQYF. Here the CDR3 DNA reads TGTGCCAGCAGTTCCAACTACGAGCAGTACTTC.

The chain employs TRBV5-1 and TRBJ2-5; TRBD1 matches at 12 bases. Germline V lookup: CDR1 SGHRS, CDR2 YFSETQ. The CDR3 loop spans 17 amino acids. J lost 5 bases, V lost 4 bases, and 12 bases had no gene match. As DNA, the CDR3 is TGCGCCAGCAGCCGGCAACCCGGGACAGGGGGCGAGGAGACCCAGTACTTC. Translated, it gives CASSRQPGTGGEETQYF.

This chain's CDR3 is CASSASGTGGLRGYTF. The DNA of the CDR3 is TGTGCCAGCAGCGCCTCCGGGACAGGGGGCCTTCGGGGCTACACCTTC. The chain recombines TRBV9 with TRBJ1-2; 12 nucleotides agree with TRBD1. This CDR3 comprises 16 residues. CDR1 SGDLS and CDR2 YYNGEE come from the germline V gene. J was trimmed by 8 bases and V by 3 bases; bases with no gene match: 11.

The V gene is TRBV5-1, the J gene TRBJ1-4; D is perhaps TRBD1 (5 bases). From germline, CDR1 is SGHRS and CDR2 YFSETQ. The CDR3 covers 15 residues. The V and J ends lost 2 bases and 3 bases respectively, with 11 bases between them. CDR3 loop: CASSFLGQSNEKLFF. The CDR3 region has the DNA TGCGCCAGCAGCTTTCTGGGGCAGTCTAATGAAAAACTGTTTTTT.

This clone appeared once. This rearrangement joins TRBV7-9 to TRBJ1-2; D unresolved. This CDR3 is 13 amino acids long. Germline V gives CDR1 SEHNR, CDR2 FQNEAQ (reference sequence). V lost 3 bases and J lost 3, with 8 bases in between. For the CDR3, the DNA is TGTGCCAGCAGCTTCCCTGTTGACTATGGCTACACCTTC. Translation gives CASSFPVDYGYTF.

This chain's CDR3 is CASSYLGQGRSGYTF. DNA of the CDR3: TGTGCCAGCAGTTACTTGGGACAGGGCCGGAGTGGCTACACCTTC. The chain uses TRBV6-2 or TRBV6-3 and TRBJ1-2; the match to TRBD1 covers 9 bases. Germline V gene sequence: CDR1 MNHEY, CDR2 SVGEGT. There are 15 residues in the CDR3. Germline trimming cut 1 base from V and 7 bases from J; bases unmatched to any gene: 7.

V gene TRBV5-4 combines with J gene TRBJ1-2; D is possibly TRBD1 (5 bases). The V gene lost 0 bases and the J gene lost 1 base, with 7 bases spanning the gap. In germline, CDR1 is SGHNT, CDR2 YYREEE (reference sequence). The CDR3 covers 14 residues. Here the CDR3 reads CASSLAGINYGYTF. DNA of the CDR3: TGTGCCAGCAGCTTGGCAGGGATTAACTATGGCTACACCTTC.